This note documents a single TCR beta chain sequence. Its antigen is not known. The data derive from a study of long-term antiretroviral therapy in people with HIV. Study-wide results and caveats: Compared with controls, HIV repertoires showed narrower CDR3 length ranges.

This was the immunoSEQ v3.0 assay at survey level. It was 40,000-50,000 T-cell genomes per sample that sequencing targeted. The protocol was immunoSEQ multiplex PCR, while the TCRdb copy is restricted to in-frame clones and leaves out a portion. Of approximately 36,000 clones in the sample, approximately 80% were seen once. Before they underwent DNA extraction, samples held about 1-10 million cryopreserved PBMC. V was shortened by 6 bases and J by 4 bases, with 13 bases between the two germline ends. The CDR3 runs to 13 residues. Germline lookup yields CDR1 MDHEN and CDR2 SYDVKM. The genes are TRBV28 and TRBJ2-7; tentatively, D is TRBD1 (6 bases). The clonotype originates from a man aged 18 to 30 with HIV. This specimen was unsorted PBMCs, taken 0.6 years after starting antiretroviral therapy. CDR3 sequence: CASSKLQGYEQYF. The CDR3 DNA sequence: TGTGCCAGCAGCAAGCTACAGGGATACGAGCAGTACTTC.